One sample yielded the 26 T cell receptor beta chains listed below, sequenced in a study of breast tumors, draining lymph nodes, adjacent tissues. Samples came from axillary lymph nodes draining the breast cancer. TCRdb independently ran MiXCR on the multiplex PCR reads; one entry per CDR3 protein. The sample carries roughly 110,000 distinct CDR3 sequences, around 30% recorded once. The specimen sequenced was axillary lymph node tissue. The source is a female donor with breast cancer. Some clones in this sample may be carry-over from other donors' samples.

In regard to this clonotype: The junction and the germline gene differ at one end; a read error may be behind it. The V call is TRBV7-9, the J call TRBJ1-6; D perhaps matches TRBD1 (5 bases). The germline gives CDR1 SEHNR, CDR2 FQNEAQ (reference sequence). The CDR3 runs 12 residues. The CDR3 sequence: CASRPGNSPPHF. CDR3 nucleotide sequence: TGTGCCAGCAGACCAGGGAACTCACCCCCCCACTTT.

With regard to this clonotype: The junction departs from the called germline gene at one end, perhaps through a read error. V usage is TRBV12-3 or TRBV12-4 and J usage is TRBJ1-4; possibly TRBD1 for D (5 bases). This CDR3 comprises 13 residues. The CDR3 coding sequence is TGTGCCAGCAGTTTCCAGGGAGAGGAAAAACGGGTTTTT. Protein product: CASSFQGEEKRVF.

This clonotype came up many times. This chain connects TRBV20-1 to TRBJ1-4; the D gene is possibly TRBD1 (6 bases). The V gene lost 5 bases and the J gene lost 6 bases, with 19 bases spanning the gap. The CDR3 extends over 15 amino acids. In germline, CDR1 is DFQATT, CDR2 SNEGSKA (reference sequence). CDR3 residues: CSAALWGRGDEKLFF. The CDR3 nucleotides are TGCAGTGCTGCCCTTTGGGGGCGGGGGGATGAAAAACTGTTTTTT.

Details on this clonotype: A much more abundant neighbour one base away suggests this may be a read error. The chain links TRBV11-2 to TRBJ2-2; D remains ambiguous. This CDR3 spans 17 amino acids. Trimming left V 1 base short and J 3 bases short, with 15 bases between. The germline V gene encodes CDR1 SGHAT and CDR2 FQNNGV. The CDR3 here is CASSLARLPADTGELFF. CDR3 DNA sequence: TGTGCCAGCAGCTTAGCGCGGTTACCAGCCGACACCGGGGAGCTGTTTTTT.

This clonotype was observed at least ten times. This chain links TRBV27 with TRBJ1-5; D is unclear. Looked up from germline, CDR1 is MNHEY and CDR2 is SMNVEV (reference sequence). The CDR3 length is 13 residues. V gave up 8 bases and J gave up 8 bases, with 16 bases separating them. CDR3 nucleotides: TGTGCCAGCGGATCGGGTAATGGGGAGCCCCAGCATTTT. Translated: CASGSGNGEPQHF.

This clonotype was observed many times. The gene calls are TRBV19 and TRBJ1-2, with unresolved D. This CDR3 contains 11 residues. Germline assignment: CDR1 LNHDA and CDR2 SQIVND (reference sequence). V lost 7 bases, J lost 8 bases, and 11 bases lay in between. This CDR3 is CASTRNLGYTF. The CDR3 bases are TGTGCCAGTACCCGAAACCTAGGCTACACCTTC.

Ten or more counts support this clonotype. The chain couples TRBV20-1 to TRBJ2-3; D might be TRBD1 or TRBD2, each matching 5 bases. Germline assignment: CDR1 DFQATT and CDR2 SNEGSKA (reference sequence). The CDR3 loop spans 13 amino acids. V lost 3 bases, J lost 6 bases, and 13 bases lay in between. In DNA, the CDR3 is TGCAGTGCTAGGGGACCTTTACAGGATACGCAGTATTTT. It encodes CSARGPLQDTQYF.

In this sample, this clonotype turned up many times. The chain carries TRBV12-3 or TRBV12-4 and TRBJ1-5, with D unresolved. Trimming removed 6 bases from V and 0 bases from J, with 12 bases in between. This CDR3 has 15 amino acids. In nucleotides, the CDR3 is TGTGCCAGCAGCCCCAACGTAGGTAGCAATCAGCCCCAGCATTTT. It is translated as CASSPNVGSNQPQHF.

The V gene is TRBV20-1, the J gene TRBJ2-2, with 9 positions matching TRBD1. V shed 7 bases, J shed 0 bases, and the junction held 6 bases outside the gene matches. The CDR3 spans 15 residues. Per the germline V gene, CDR1 is DFQATT and CDR2 is SNEGSKA (reference sequence). The CDR3: CSVTRDRANTGELFF. DNA of the CDR3: TGCAGTGTGACTCGGGACAGGGCGAACACCGGGGAGCTGTTTTTT.

This clonotype has at least ten counts. The J gene is TRBJ2-5, the V gene TRBV10-1; 7 bases match TRBD1. Germline V gene data show CDR1 as WNHNN and CDR2 as SYGVQD (reference sequence). The CDR3 loop spans 13 amino acids. V was clipped by 8 bases and J by 5 bases; unmatched bases: 8. In DNA, the CDR3 is TGCGCCAGCCAGACAGGGTCCGGCGAGACCCAGTACTTC. It encodes CASQTGSGETQYF.

This clonotype appeared many times. The gene calls are TRBV6-1 and TRBJ2-2, with 8 bases that match TRBD1. Germline loops: CDR1 MNHNS, CDR2 SASEGT. The CDR3 consists of 14 residues. V was pared by 8 bases and J by 5 bases, with 7 bases of the junction left unmatched. CDR3 nucleotides: TGTGCCAGCTCCACCCGGACAGGGACCGGGGAGCTGTTTTTT. Residues: CASSTRTGTGELFF.

The sample holds many counts of this clonotype. The genes are TRBV4-3 and TRBJ2-1, with TRBD2 matching 10 bases. Germline V gene sequence: CDR1 LGHNA, CDR2 YSLEER. The CDR3 runs to 17 residues. V lost 0 bases and J lost 5; bases outside the gene matches: 7. The CDR3 protein is CASSQDRRLAGDNEQFF. The CDR3 nucleotides read TGCGCCAGCAGCCAAGATCGGAGGCTAGCGGGGGACAATGAGCAGTTCTTC.

In its sample, this clonotype was seen many times. This sequence joins TRBV6-2 or TRBV6-3 and TRBJ2-1, with 8 bases fitting TRBD2. With 7 bases clipped from V and 7 bases from J, the junction kept 6 bases outside the gene matches. The CDR3 is 13 residues long. Germline V gives CDR1 MNHEY, CDR2 SVGEGT. CDR3 protein: CASTGGLRNEQFF. The DNA of the CDR3 is TGTGCCAGCACGGGGGGGCTCCGGAATGAGCAGTTCTTC.

This clonotype has just a few counts. This may arise from a read error, as a much more abundant clone is one base away. The chain employs TRBV4-2 and TRBJ2-7; TRBD2 matches at 10 bases. The germline V gene has CDR1 LGHNA and CDR2 YNFKEQ. With V trimmed by 5 bases and J by 6 bases, 4 bases remained unmatched. The CDR3 consists of 13 residues. The CDR3 is CASSFGTSAEQYF. In nucleotides, the CDR3 is TGTGCCAGCAGCTTCGGGACTAGCGCCGAGCAGTACTTC.

Ten or more counts support this clonotype. The CDR3 sequence: CASSSYPEYF. Written as DNA, the CDR3 is TGTGCCAGCAGCTCGTACCCGGAATACTTC. The chain couples TRBV5-8 to TRBJ2-7; D not certain. The length of the CDR3 is 10 residues. V shed 3 bases and J shed 13 bases, with 11 bases lying between them. From germline, CDR1 is SGHTS and CDR2 YDEGEE. Supplemented by reference TRBV5-8 and TRBJ2-7, the full variable domain reads EAGVTQSPTHLIKTRGQQATLRCSPISGHTSVYWYQQALGLGLQFLLWYDEGEERNRGNFPPRFSGRQFPNYSSELNVNALELEDSALYLCASSSYPEYFGPGTRLTVT.

Comment on this clonotype: A much bigger clone sits one base away, suggesting this may be a read error. The rearrangement uses TRBV6-5 and TRBJ1-5; perhaps TRBD1 as D (6 bases). The germline V gene encodes CDR1 MNHEY and CDR2 SVGAGI. CDR3 size: 16 residues. This CDR3 reads CASSYSGVGGNRPQHF. CDR3 coding DNA: TGTGCCAGCAGTTACTCTGGGGTGGGGGGCAATCGGCCCCAGCATTTT.

V and J are TRBV13 and TRBJ2-3, with 7 bases that match TRBD2. The V gene's germline CDR1 is PRHDT and CDR2 FYEKMQ (reference sequence). J was trimmed by 2 bases and V by 5 bases; bases with no gene match: 13. The CDR3 extends over 17 amino acids. CDR3 residues: CASSPEAGVAHTDTQYF. CDR3 sequence (DNA): TGTGCCAGCAGCCCCGAGGCGGGGGTCGCACACACAGATACGCAGTATTTT.

The CDR3 spells CASSFRGRDEKLFF. In nucleotides, the CDR3 is TGTGCCAGCAGCTTCAGGGGGCGGGATGAAAAACTGTTTTTT. The chain joins TRBV7-9 to TRBJ1-4; 8 bases are a match to TRBD1. The CDR3 is made up of 14 amino acids. Germline-derived CDR1 and CDR2 are SEHNR and FQNEAQ (reference sequence). V gave up 3 bases and J gave up 6 bases; unmatched junction bases: 3.

CDR3 sequence reads: CASSVSNTGELFF. Written as DNA, the CDR3 is TGTGCCAGCAGTGTTAGCAACACCGGGGAGCTGTTTTTT. The V gene is TRBV2, the J gene TRBJ2-2, with D uncertain. The CDR3 is 13 residues long. Looked up from germline, CDR1 is SNHLY and CDR2 is FYNNEI. Trimming took off 4 bases at V and 2 bases at J, with 5 bases between the two ends. Using reference TRBV2 and TRBJ2-2 for the parts outside the CDR3, the full variable domain is EPEVTQTPSHQVTQMGQEVILRCVPISNHLYFYWYRQILGQKVEFLVSFYNNEISEKSEIFDDQFSVERPDGSNFTLKIRSTKLEDSAMYFCASSVSNTGELFFGEGSRLTVL.

For this clonotype: One end of the junction fails to match germline, which may point to a read error. The genes are TRBV7-2 and TRBJ1-2; D perhaps matches TRBD1 (5 bases). Germline-derived CDR1 and CDR2 are SGHTA and FQGNSA. This CDR3 has 15 residues. For the CDR3, the DNA is TGTGCCAGCAGCTTAGCGCCTGGACAAGACTATGGCCACTCCTTC. Amino acid sequence: CASSLAPGQDYGHSF.

The J gene is TRBJ1-1, the V gene TRBV7-8; a weak D match, TRBD1 (5 bases). The V gene lost 2 bases and the J gene lost 1 base, with 11 bases spanning the gap. CDR3 length: 15 residues. CDR1 is SGHVS and CDR2 is FQNEAQ in the germline V gene. The CDR3 is CASSLNNGANTEAFF. The CDR3 nucleotides are TGTGCCAGCAGCTTAAATAACGGGGCGAACACTGAAGCTTTCTTT. The full variable domain, with the rest looked up from reference TRBV7-8 and TRBJ1-1, is GAGVSQSPRYKVAKRGQDVALRCDPISGHVSLFWYQQALGQGPEFLTYFQNEAQLDKSGLPSDRFFAERPEGSVSTLKIQRTQQEDSAVYLCASSLNNGANTEAFFGQGTRLTVV.

The chain employs TRBV25-1 and TRBJ1-2; TRBD1 aligns across 9 bases. This CDR3 is 16 amino acids long. V lost 5 bases to trimming and J lost 7 bases; unmatched junction nucleotides: 14. Germline V gene lookup returns CDR1 MGHDK and CDR2 SYGVNS. Here the CDR3 reads CASSLTGGPGEGGYTF. DNA for the CDR3: TGTGCCAGCAGTCTAACAGGGGGCCCTGGCGAGGGTGGCTACACCTTC.

As to this clonotype: The DNA is omitted, as the CDR3 cannot be located on it reliably, and the CDR3 follows TCRdb's listing. This rearrangement joins TRBV2 to TRBJ1-6; the table's D call of TRBD1 was not tested on the DNA. Counting both end residues, the CDR3 totals 21 amino acids. Germline V CDR1 and CDR2: SNHLY, FYNNEI. This CDR3 is CASSVTGKGEQFFGPNSPLHF.

The rearrangement links TRBV15 to TRBJ2-5, with 7 bases fitting TRBD2. The trim removed 0 bases at V and 5 bases at J, leaving 3 bases unmatched. The germline CDR1 and CDR2 sequences are LNHNV and YYDKDF (reference sequence). The CDR3 length is 14 residues. This chain's CDR3 is CATSRDWGGETQYF. The CDR3 DNA is TGTGCCACCAGCAGAGACTGGGGGGGGGAGACCCAGTACTTC.

Many counts were recorded for this clonotype. The J gene is TRBJ1-6, the V gene TRBV20-1; 8 bases line up with TRBD1. Germline trimming cut 2 bases from V and 10 bases from J; bases unmatched to any gene: 16. CDR1 and CDR2 from the germline V gene are DFQATT and SNEGSKA (reference sequence). The CDR3 sequence is 17 residues long. CDR3 nucleotide sequence: TGCAGTGCTAGATCTTCATTTTTCGGGGCAGGGGGCTCACCCCTCCACTTT. This codes for CSARSSFFGAGGSPLHF.

This clonotype was observed at least ten times. In DNA form, the CDR3 reads TGTGCCAGCAGCTTATTTTCACTCAGGGGTTACACTGAAGCTTTCTTT. Protein product: CASSLFSLRGYTEAFF. The V call is TRBV7-2, the J call TRBJ1-1; weak D call: TRBD1 (6 bases). Germline V CDR1 and CDR2: SGHTA, FQGNSA. Trimming cost V 2 bases and J 3 bases, with 16 bases left between them. The CDR3 is made up of 16 amino acids. Based on the CDR3 plus reference TRBV7-2 and TRBJ1-1, the full variable domain is GAGVSQSPSNKVTEKGKDVELRCDPISGHTALYWYRQSLGQGLEFLIYFQGNSAPDKSGLPSDRFSAERTGGSVSTLTIQRTQQEDSAVYLCASSLFSLRGYTEAFFGQGTRLTVV.